These 31 T cell receptor beta chains originate from one sample sequenced in a study of radiotherapy plus CTLA-4 blockade in lung cancer. Sequencing was performed with immunoSEQ multiplex PCR; in TCRdb, only in-frame clones are kept and a portion is missing. The data contain 40,000 to 50,000 clones, 55% to 80% of them singletons. This specimen was peripheral blood, taken from a patient treated with radiotherapy plus ipilimumab. The receptor source for this set is a human donor with non-small cell lung cancer who had a complete response to radiotherapy plus ipilimumab.

The CDR3 reads CAWNRGADTQYF. In nucleotides, the CDR3 is TGTGCCTGGAACAGGGGGGCAGATACGCAGTATTTT. V gene TRBV30 combines with J gene TRBJ2-3; TRBD1 matches 8 bases. Germline values: CDR1 GTSNPN, CDR2 SVGIG (reference sequence). The J segment lost 4 bases and the V segment lost 4 bases, leaving 1 base of the junction unmatched. This CDR3 is built from 12 residues.

This chain links TRBV11-2 with TRBJ2-1; 10 positions agree with TRBD2. Trimming removed 0 bases from V and 7 bases from J; junction bases left unmatched: 0. The CDR3 length is 14 residues. Looked up from germline, CDR1 is SGHAT and CDR2 is FQNNGV. The DNA for the CDR3 is TGTGCCAGCAGCTTAGAACTAGCGGGGAATGAGCAGTTCTTC. Residues: CASSLELAGNEQFF.

This chain connects TRBV6-6 to TRBJ2-2, with TRBD2 matching 11 bases. Per the germline V gene, CDR1 is MNHNY and CDR2 is SVGAGI (reference sequence). With 5 bases clipped from V and 8 bases from J, the junction kept 10 bases outside the gene matches. The CDR3 length is 16 residues. In DNA, the CDR3 is TGTGCCAGCAGTCTGGGGGGACTAGCGGCTCAGGGGGAGCTGTTTTTT. Encoded protein: CASSLGGLAAQGELFF.

This clone was seen more than once but under ten times. The genes are TRBV30 and TRBJ1-2; 8 nucleotides line up with TRBD1. Trimming removed 5 bases from V and 8 bases from J; junction bases left unmatched: 4. The CDR3 length is 11 residues. Germline V CDR1 and CDR2: GTSNPN, SVGIG (reference sequence). CDR3 sequence: CAWGQGGGYTF. CDR3 coding DNA: TGTGCCTGGGGACAGGGCGGGGGCTACACCTTC.

The V call is TRBV7-2, the J call TRBJ2-6; possible D gene TRBD2, 6 bases. The length of the CDR3 is 18 residues. Germline V CDR1 and CDR2: SGHTA, FQGNSA. The V end was cut by 5 bases, the J end by 4 bases, with 21 bases between. The CDR3 sequence: CASSPRLGSGSGANVLTF. As DNA, the CDR3 is TGTGCCAGCAGCCCCCGTCTGGGTAGCGGTTCCGGGGCCAACGTCCTGACTTTC.

The genes are TRBV27 and TRBJ1-5; 7 positions match TRBD1. The CDR3 runs to 14 residues. Per germline, CDR1 MNHEY and CDR2 SMNVEV (reference sequence). V lost 6 bases to trimming and J lost 3 bases; unmatched junction nucleotides: 5. CDR3 residues: CASSQGQANQPQHF. The CDR3 DNA reads TGTGCCAGCAGCCAAGGACAGGCCAATCAGCCCCAGCATTTT.

The table lists this clone with a few counts. The J gene is TRBJ1-3, the V gene TRBV6-5; no definite D call. CDR3 length: 13 amino acids. Trimming stripped 6 bases from V and 4 bases from J, with 10 bases between. Germline-derived CDR1 and CDR2 are MNHEY and SVGAGI. DNA of the CDR3: TGTGCCAGCAGCCTAGACTACGGAAACACCATATATTTT. Residues: CASSLDYGNTIYF.

The table lists this clone with a count of one. This chain joins TRBV19 and TRBJ2-1; D remains ambiguous. Germline assignment: CDR1 LNHDA and CDR2 SQIVND (reference sequence). The CDR3 is made up of 14 amino acids. Trimming stripped 8 bases from V and 0 bases from J, with 11 bases between. The CDR3 DNA reads TGTGCCAGTTCGCTAGGCCGCTCCTACAATGAGCAGTTCTTC. Translation: CASSLGRSYNEQFF.

The chain joins TRBV30 to TRBJ2-7; TRBD1 might be the D (7 bases). Looked up from germline, CDR1 is GTSNPN and CDR2 is SVGIG (reference sequence). This CDR3 is built from 14 residues. The V and J ends lost 2 bases and 6 bases respectively, with 17 bases between them. CDR3 in amino acids: CAWSRPAGGGEQYF. CDR3 sequence (DNA): TGTGCCTGGAGTAGGCCCGCAGGGGGAGGCGAGCAGTACTTC.

This chain links TRBV5-1 with TRBJ2-6; D possibly corresponds to TRBD2 (6 bases). CDR1 and CDR2 (germline): SGHRS, YFSETQ. The germline V and J ends were trimmed by 7 bases and 4 bases, with 12 bases remaining between them. This CDR3 is built from 14 residues. DNA for the CDR3: TGCGCCAGCTATTGGGGGGAGGGGGCCAACGTCCTGACTTTC. This codes for CASYWGEGANVLTF.

This clone has just a few counts. The rearrangement links TRBV5-1 to TRBJ2-7; TRBD1 might be the D (5 bases). V was cut by 2 bases and J by 2 bases, with 8 bases left in between. This CDR3 is built from 13 residues. The germline V gene has CDR1 SGHRS and CDR2 YFSETQ. In DNA form, the CDR3 reads TGCGCCAGCAGCTTAGACAGACCCTACGAGCAGTACTTC. It is translated as CASSLDRPYEQYF.

The J gene is TRBJ2-1, the V gene TRBV4-1, with TRBD2 identical over 12 bases. The V segment lost 1 base and the J segment 8 bases; nucleotides outside the gene matches: 9. Germline V gene lookup returns CDR1 MGHRA and CDR2 YSYEKL. The CDR3 totals 17 residues. This CDR3 reads CASSQVASGRANDEQFF. In DNA, the CDR3 is TGCGCCAGCAGCCAAGTAGCTAGCGGGAGGGCAAACGATGAGCAGTTCTTC.

This chain links TRBV5-1 with TRBJ1-1; TRBD1 matches 8 bases. The ends lost 4 bases at V and 4 bases at J; junction bases unmatched: 9. The CDR3 totals 15 residues. Looked up from germline, CDR1 is SGHRS and CDR2 is YFSETQ. The CDR3 nucleotides read TGCGCCAGCAGCCTAAGGACAGGGCAGGGCACTGAAGCTTTCTTT. Translation gives CASSLRTGQGTEAFF.

V is TRBV5-8 and J is TRBJ2-7; 9 nucleotides line up with TRBD1. This CDR3 region has 15 residues. The germline V gene encodes CDR1 SGHTS and CDR2 YDEGEE. Unmatched junction bases numbered 8, after V lost 4 bases and J lost 3 bases. The CDR3 DNA follows: TGTGCCAGCAGCAAGACCGGGACAGGGCACTACGAGCAGTACTTC. Translating it yields CASSKTGTGHYEQYF.

The rearrangement joins TRBV9 to TRBJ1-6; 8 bases fit TRBD1. The CDR3 extends over 14 amino acids. CDR1 and CDR2 from the germline V gene are SGDLS and YYNGEE. Trimming removed 4 bases from V and 6 bases from J; junction bases left unmatched: 3. The CDR3 coding sequence is TGTGCCAGCAGCCCGACAGGGGCTAATTCACCCCTCCACTTT. Translation gives CASSPTGANSPLHF.

The chain combines TRBV18 with TRBJ1-1, with 10 positions matching TRBD1. CDR3 length: 15 amino acids. V lost 5 bases and J lost 6; bases outside the gene matches: 9. The germline gives CDR1 KGHSH, CDR2 LQKENI. CDR3 DNA: TGTGCCAGCTCAACCGGGACAGGGGTCACCGCTGAAGCTTTCTTT. Translation: CASSTGTGVTAEAFF.

The chain uses TRBV5-1 and TRBJ1-4; 7 bases agree with TRBD1. The CDR3 runs to 15 residues. With 3 bases clipped from V and 7 bases from J, the junction kept 9 bases outside the gene matches. Germline CDR1 is SGHRS and CDR2 is YFSETQ. The CDR3 nucleotides are TGCGCCAGCAGCTACAAGGGGGCTGAAAGTGAAAAACTGTTTTTT. Its translation: CASSYKGAESEKLFF.

The rearrangement joins TRBV7-2 to TRBJ1-2, with D hard to call. Trimming took 1 base from V and 6 from J, leaving 9 bases between them. The CDR3 spans 13 residues. CDR1 and CDR2 from the germline V gene are SGHTA and FQGNSA. For the CDR3, the DNA is TGTGCCAGCAGCTTAGACCCCAGGAATGGCTACACCTTC. Translating it yields CASSLDPRNGYTF.

The V call is TRBV7-8, the J call TRBJ2-5, with 9 positions matching TRBD1. Per the germline V gene, CDR1 is SGHVS and CDR2 is FQNEAQ. V shed 3 bases and J 1 base; nucleotides not matched to a gene: 3. This CDR3 region has 15 residues. The CDR3 nucleotides are TGTGCCAGCAGCTTCAACAGGGGGCCCCAAGAGACCCAGTACTTC. Translated: CASSFNRGPQETQYF.

V usage is TRBV2 and J usage is TRBJ2-5, with 7 bases lining up with TRBD2. The CDR3 length is 17 residues. Germline loops: CDR1 SNHLY, CDR2 FYNNEI. V gave up 2 bases and J gave up 4 bases; unmatched junction bases: 13. CDR3: CASSESEWGGSGETQYF. The CDR3 coding sequence is TGTGCCAGCAGTGAATCGGAATGGGGCGGGAGTGGAGAGACCCAGTACTTC.

The chain couples TRBV28 to TRBJ1-2; the D gene is possibly TRBD1 (5 bases). V lost 10 bases, J lost 0 bases, and 15 bases lay in between. Per the germline V gene, CDR1 is MDHEN and CDR2 is SYDVKM. The CDR3 loop spans 14 amino acids. CDR3 region: CATHPGNSNYGYTF. The CDR3 DNA sequence: TGTGCCACCCATCCAGGGAACTCTAACTATGGCTACACCTTC.

The V and J genes are TRBV10-3 and TRBJ1-2, with D hard to call. Germline loops: CDR1 ENHRY, CDR2 SYGVKD. The CDR3 loop spans 14 amino acids. The V and J ends lost 1 base and 3 bases respectively, with 9 bases between them. CDR3 loop: CAISEFSTDYGYTF. In DNA, the CDR3 is TGTGCCATCAGTGAGTTTAGTACGGACTATGGCTACACCTTC.

V gene TRBV27 combines with J gene TRBJ2-1; 8 bases are shared with TRBD2. The V and J ends lost 5 bases and 9 bases, in that order; junction bases with no gene match: 18. The CDR3 spans 17 residues. CDR1 is MNHEY and CDR2 is SMNVEV in the germline V gene (reference sequence). The CDR3: CASSRLIAGSHTGEQFF. The CDR3 region has the DNA TGTGCCAGCAGTCGATTAATAGCGGGATCTCACACGGGTGAGCAGTTCTTC.

The V and J genes are TRBV19 and TRBJ1-1; weak D call: TRBD1 (5 bases). Trimming stripped 2 bases from V and 3 bases from J, with 19 bases between. Germline-derived CDR1 and CDR2 are LNHDA and SQIVND (reference sequence). CDR3 length equals 17 residues. CDR3 region: CASSIRATGGKDTEAFF. In DNA form, the CDR3 reads TGTGCCAGTAGTATACGGGCCACGGGGGGGAAAGACACTGAAGCTTTCTTT. Full variable domain (remainder filled in from reference TRBV19 and TRBJ1-1): DGGITQSPKYLFRKEGQNVTLSCEQNLNHDAMYWYRQDPGQGLRLIYYSQIVNDFQKGDIAEGYSVSREKKESFPLTVTSAQKNPTAFYLCASSIRATGGKDTEAFFGQGTRLTVV.

The J gene is TRBJ1-2, the V gene TRBV5-8, with TRBD1 identical over 7 bases. The J segment lost 7 bases and the V segment lost 4 bases, leaving 7 bases of the junction unmatched. The CDR3 has 13 residues. The germline V gene encodes CDR1 SGHTS and CDR2 YDEGEE. CDR3 DNA sequence: TGTGCCAGCAGCGCCCAGGGGGAGGTTGGCTACACCTTC. Translated: CASSAQGEVGYTF.

This chain connects TRBV5-1 to TRBJ2-5, with D perhaps matching TRBD2 (6 bases). Trimming removed 0 bases at V and 2 bases at J, with 8 bases between. CDR3 size: 14 residues. CDR1 and CDR2 from the germline V gene are SGHRS and YFSETQ. CDR3 sequence reads: CASSLVSGQETQYF. In DNA, the CDR3 is TGCGCCAGCAGCTTGGTGAGCGGGCAAGAGACCCAGTACTTC.

The chain combines TRBV4-3 with TRBJ1-6, with 8 bases aligning to TRBD1. The CDR3 spans 18 residues. Germline V CDR1 and CDR2: LGHNA, YSLEER. The ends lost 3 bases at V and 3 bases at J; junction bases unmatched: 10. CDR3 sequence (DNA): TGCGCCAGCAGCCATTCCGCGGGGACAGGCAGCTATAATTCACCCCTCCACTTT. This translates into CASSHSAGTGSYNSPLHF.

The V gene is TRBV6-5, the J gene TRBJ1-6; D not resolved. Trimming took 8 bases from V and 5 from J, leaving 16 bases between them. This CDR3 comprises 15 residues. Germline values: CDR1 MNHEY, CDR2 SVGAGI. The CDR3 reads CASASMRPDNSPLHF. DNA for the CDR3: TGTGCCAGCGCGTCCATGAGGCCCGATAATTCACCCCTCCACTTT.

V usage is TRBV6-1 and J usage is TRBJ2-2; D not resolved. The CDR3 totals 14 residues. Germline CDR1 is MNHNS and CDR2 is SASEGT. Trimming cost V 2 bases and J 1 base, with 5 bases left between them. As DNA, the CDR3 is TGTGCCAGCAGTGAATACGGGAACACCGGGGAGCTGTTTTTT. Amino acid sequence: CASSEYGNTGELFF.

This clone showed up just a few times. This rearrangement joins TRBV4-3 to TRBJ1-2; the D gene is possibly TRBD1 (6 bases). V lost 0 bases to trimming and J lost 4 bases, with 15 bases between them. Germline values: CDR1 LGHNA, CDR2 YSLEER. CDR3 length: 16 residues. This chain's CDR3 is CASSQEIHRASYGYTF. The DNA of the CDR3 is TGCGCCAGCAGCCAAGAGATTCACAGGGCCAGCTATGGCTACACCTTC.

This clone turned up a few times. V gene TRBV9 combines with J gene TRBJ2-7; D possibly corresponds to TRBD1 (6 bases). The germline V gene encodes CDR1 SGDLS and CDR2 YYNGEE. The CDR3 spans 13 residues. V was shortened by 0 bases and J by 6 bases, with 10 bases between the two germline ends. The CDR3 sequence is CASSVEWGREQYF. CDR3 DNA: TGTGCCAGCAGCGTAGAGTGGGGGCGCGAGCAGTACTTC.